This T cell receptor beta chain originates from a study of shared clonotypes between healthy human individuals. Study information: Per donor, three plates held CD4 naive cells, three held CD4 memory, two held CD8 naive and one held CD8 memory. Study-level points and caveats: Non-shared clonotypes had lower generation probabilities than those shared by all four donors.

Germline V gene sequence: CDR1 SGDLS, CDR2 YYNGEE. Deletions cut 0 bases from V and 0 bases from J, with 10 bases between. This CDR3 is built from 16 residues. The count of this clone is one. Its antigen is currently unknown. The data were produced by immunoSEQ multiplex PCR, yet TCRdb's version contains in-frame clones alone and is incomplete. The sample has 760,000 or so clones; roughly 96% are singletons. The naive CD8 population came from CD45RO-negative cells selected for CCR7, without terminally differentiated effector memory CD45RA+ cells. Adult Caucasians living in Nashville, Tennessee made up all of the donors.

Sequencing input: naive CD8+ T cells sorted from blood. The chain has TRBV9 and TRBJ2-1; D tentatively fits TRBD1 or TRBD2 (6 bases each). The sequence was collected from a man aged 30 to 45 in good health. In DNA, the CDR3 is TGTGCCAGCAGCGTAGAAGGGGGGCACTCCTACAATGAGCAGTTCTTC. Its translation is CASSVEGGHSYNEQFF. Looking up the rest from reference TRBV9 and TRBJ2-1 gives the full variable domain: DSGVTQTPKHLITATGQRVTLRCSPRSGDLSVYWYQQSLDQGLQFLIQYYNGEERAKGNILERFSAQQFPDLHSELNLSSLELGDSALYFCASSVEGGHSYNEQFFGPGTRLTVL.